This T cell receptor (beta chain) was sequenced in a study of OX40 agonist ivuxolimab in advanced cancers. Across the whole study: Dose-escalation patients were diagnosed with hepatocellular carcinoma, melanoma, renal cell cancer or head and neck cancer.

Measured with immunoSEQ multiplex PCR; TCRdb has only the in-frame clones, and not every one. This sample yields roughly 63,000 clones, of which about nine tenths are seen a single time; 9% to 15% belongs to the top ten. The CDR3 covers 11 residues. Looked up from germline, CDR1 is MDHEN and CDR2 is SYDVKM. Trimming took 6 bases from V and 3 from J, leaving 6 bases between them. Study-wide results and limits: On average, CD8+ T cells had more expanded clones than CD4+.

As concerns this clone: The antigen remains unidentified.

The chain employs TRBV28 and TRBJ2-7, with no clear D. This material consisted of CD4+ or CD8+ T cells sorted from blood, taken in a trial of the OX40 agonist ivuxolimab. The TCR was taken from an adult with an advanced solid tumor such as melanoma, head and neck, liver or kidney cancer. CDR3 coding DNA: TGTGCCAGCAGAAGGGACTACGAGCAGTACTTC. Translation gives CASRRDYEQYF.